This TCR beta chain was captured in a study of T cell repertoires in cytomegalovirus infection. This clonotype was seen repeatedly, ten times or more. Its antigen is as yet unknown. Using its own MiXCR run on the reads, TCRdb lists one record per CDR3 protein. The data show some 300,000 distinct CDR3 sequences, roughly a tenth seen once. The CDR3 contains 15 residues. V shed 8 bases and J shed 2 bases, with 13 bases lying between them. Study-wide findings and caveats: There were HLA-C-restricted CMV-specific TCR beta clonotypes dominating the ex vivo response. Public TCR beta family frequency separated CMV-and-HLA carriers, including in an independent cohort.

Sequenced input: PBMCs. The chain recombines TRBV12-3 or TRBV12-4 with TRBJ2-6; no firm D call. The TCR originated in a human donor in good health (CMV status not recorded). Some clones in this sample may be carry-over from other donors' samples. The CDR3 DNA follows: TGTGCCAGCTCACAGTACGTCGCTGGGGCCAACGTCCTGACTTTC. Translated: CASSQYVAGANVLTF.